This TCR beta chain came from a study of blood T cell repertoires in COVID-19. Overall study context: Recovered status in Cohort 3 required two negative PCRs, clearance, or symptom resolution. The cDNA or gDNA used as material had been derived from T cells, B-cell-depleted T cells, or PBMCs.

Cohort assignment relied on participant-reported clinical history. The V gene's germline CDR1 is SNHLY and CDR2 FYNNEI. The length of the CDR3 is 15 residues. Trimming removed 6 bases from V and 2 bases from J; junction bases left unmatched: 7. Study processing details: From reference gene primer amplification, estimates of nucleated cell counts were derived. Some clones are missing from TCRdb's copy, which holds only in-frame ones; the method was immunoSEQ multiplex PCR. The D gene and trimming were derived from the DNA, and the V and J assignments and clone size from that table. This table has over 200,000 clones, 70% to 90% appearing once.

The sequenced material came from PBMCs or T cells enriched from blood (not recorded which). The J gene is TRBJ2-5, the V gene TRBV2; TRBD2 aligns across 9 bases. This TCR came from a woman in her fifties or sixties in a cohort exposed to, infected with or recovered from COVID-19 (not recorded which). The CDR3 here is CASSRSSGAQETQYF. CDR3 DNA sequence: TGTGCCAGCAGCCGGTCTAGCGGGGCTCAAGAGACCCAGTACTTC.